Each of the 25 T cell receptor beta chains below was sequenced from the same sample in a study of blood T cell repertoires in COVID-19 (dated by TCRdb to about 2020). Library generation was performed with the immunoSEQ multiplex PCR assay. In its TCRdb copy, this immuneACCESS table keeps in-frame sequences only and misses some clones. Where compared with another copy, unresolved V genes explain less than half of these, and the others have no known cause. In this sample the table shows over 150,000 clones, under 90% of which occur a single time. The ten largest make up 3% to 4% of the sample. Specimen: PBMCs or T cells enriched from blood (not recorded which). The receptors were gathered from a woman aged 55-69 years who had recovered from COVID-19.

This clone has just a few counts. The chain carries TRBV19 and TRBJ2-7; TRBD1 matches 8 bases. J gave up 1 base and V 6 bases, and 5 bases lay outside the gene matches. The CDR3 consists of 14 residues. Germline CDR1 LNHDA, CDR2 SQIVND (reference sequence). CDR3: CASRPTGGSYEQYF. DNA of the CDR3: TGTGCCAGTAGGCCAACAGGGGGATCCTACGAGCAGTACTTC.

The chain carries TRBV18 and TRBJ1-6; the match to TRBD1 covers 10 bases. This CDR3 spans 14 amino acids. Germline CDR1 is KGHSH and CDR2 is LQKENI. The V segment lost 5 bases and the J segment 10 bases; nucleotides outside the gene matches: 5. Here the CDR3 DNA reads TGTGCCAGCTCAACCGGGACAGGGGACTCACCCCTCCACTTT. Translating it yields CASSTGTGDSPLHF.

Only one count was recorded for this clone. The CDR3 spells CASSVGLGSNTGELFF. CDR3 nucleotides: TGTGCCAGCAGCGTAGGACTCGGATCGAACACCGGGGAGCTGTTTTTT. The V and J genes are TRBV9 and TRBJ2-2; no clear D. Germline V gives CDR1 SGDLS, CDR2 YYNGEE. CDR3 length: 16 residues. Trimming left V 0 bases short and J 0 bases short, with 9 bases between.

The sample holds a few counts of this clone. The V call is TRBV5-6, the J call TRBJ2-2, with D possibly TRBD2 on 7 matching bases. Per the germline V gene, CDR1 is SGHDT and CDR2 is YYEEEE. The CDR3 is 15 amino acids. V was clipped by 0 bases and J by 5 bases, with 11 bases between them. The CDR3 spells CASSLAGGRTGELFF. For the CDR3, the DNA is TGTGCCAGCAGCTTGGCGGGGGGCCGAACCGGGGAGCTGTTTTTT.

Details on this clone: Additional DNA sequences in this sample encode the identical CDR3. The chain links TRBV18 to TRBJ2-7; TRBD2 aligns across 7 bases. The trim removed 6 bases at V and 4 bases at J, leaving 6 bases unmatched. CDR1 KGHSH and CDR2 LQKENI come from the germline V gene. The CDR3 length is 13 residues. The CDR3 is CASSSGTNYEQYF. DNA of the CDR3: TGTGCCAGCTCCTCAGGGACTAATTACGAGCAGTACTTC.

This chain connects TRBV30 to TRBJ2-5; D ambiguous. The V gene's germline CDR1 is GTSNPN and CDR2 SVGIG (reference sequence). The V gene lost 0 bases and the J gene lost 1 base, with 6 bases spanning the gap. The CDR3 has 13 residues. The CDR3 sequence: CAWSVQTQETQYF. The CDR3 DNA is TGTGCCTGGAGTGTACAGACCCAAGAGACCCAGTACTTC. Together with reference TRBV30 and TRBJ2-5, the CDR3 gives the full variable domain: SQTIHQWPATLVQPVGSPLSLECTVEGTSNPNLYWYRQAAGRGLQLLFYSVGIGQISSEVPQNLSASRPQDRQFILSSKKLLLSDSGFYLCAWSVQTQETQYFGPGTRLLVL.

V and J are TRBV15 and TRBJ1-6, with TRBD1 identical over 7 bases. Germline V gives CDR1 LNHNV, CDR2 YYDKDF (reference sequence). The V and J ends lost 8 bases and 9 bases, in that order; junction bases with no gene match: 13. The CDR3 consists of 15 residues. In DNA form, the CDR3 reads TGTGCCACCGATGAAACAGGGGAGAACTCTTCACCCCTCCACTTT. This gives the protein CATDETGENSSPLHF.

V gene TRBV2 combines with J gene TRBJ1-5; 7 nucleotides align to TRBD1. CDR1 is SNHLY and CDR2 is FYNNEI in the germline V gene. This CDR3 spans 13 amino acids. V shed 7 bases, J shed 5 bases, and the junction held 5 bases outside the gene matches. CDR3 protein: CASTRDSHQPQHF. For the CDR3, the DNA is TGTGCCAGCACTAGGGACAGCCATCAGCCCCAGCATTTT.

The V call is TRBV4-1, the J call TRBJ1-2; D possibly corresponds to TRBD1 (5 bases). V was pared by 0 bases and J by 0 bases, with 8 bases between. The CDR3 contains 15 residues. Germline CDR1 reads MGHRA; CDR2 reads YSYEKL. CDR3 DNA: TGCGCCAGCAGCCAAGAGGACACCTCTAACTATGGCTACACCTTC. It specifies CASSQEDTSNYGYTF.

The chain couples TRBV15 to TRBJ1-2; D unresolved. CDR3 length: 14 amino acids. The V and J ends lost 8 bases and 1 base respectively, with 14 bases between them. Looked up from germline, CDR1 is LNHNV and CDR2 is YYDKDF (reference sequence). Written as DNA, the CDR3 is TGTGCCACCGCCTCCCCCCAGGTTAACTATGGCTACACCTTC. The encoded protein is CATASPQVNYGYTF.

The V gene is TRBV24-1, the J gene TRBJ2-5; 9 positions agree with TRBD2. V dropped 1 base and J dropped 4; count of bases not matched to a gene: 9. The CDR3 is made up of 17 amino acids. CDR1 KGHDR and CDR2 SFDVKD come from the germline V gene. DNA for the CDR3: TGTGCCACCAGTGATTTTGGCGCGGGGGGGCTCAGAGAGACCCAGTACTTC. It yields the protein CATSDFGAGGLRETQYF.

As to this clone: The sample has other DNA sequences that encode this CDR3 too. This chain joins TRBV7-2 and TRBJ2-4; TRBD2 matches at 9 bases. CDR1 and CDR2 from the germline V gene are SGHTA and FQGNSA. Trimming cost V 3 bases and J 8 bases; bases outside gene matches: 5. The CDR3 covers 14 residues. For the CDR3, the DNA is TGTGCCAGCAGCTTGCGGGGGGGCGAAGACATTCAGTACTTC. Encoded protein: CASSLRGGEDIQYF.

V gene TRBV10-3 combines with J gene TRBJ2-5; the D gene is possibly TRBD1 (5 bases). The germline V gene has CDR1 ENHRY and CDR2 SYGVKD. CDR3 length: 13 residues. Trimming took 0 bases from V and 4 from J, leaving 6 bases between them. The CDR3 protein is CAISESRGETQYF. Here the CDR3 DNA reads TGTGCCATCAGTGAGTCAAGGGGAGAGACCCAGTACTTC.

The V gene is TRBV18, the J gene TRBJ2-2; D might be TRBD1 (5 bases). Trimming removed 3 bases at V and 6 bases at J, with 8 bases between. This CDR3 is built from 13 residues. Germline V lookup: CDR1 KGHSH, CDR2 LQKENI. CDR3 DNA: TGTGCCAGCTCACCTCAGGGTCCCGGGGAGCTGTTTTTT. Its protein product is CASSPQGPGELFF.

V and J are TRBV2 and TRBJ1-5, with 8 nucleotides matching TRBD1. CDR1 and CDR2 from the germline V gene are SNHLY and FYNNEI. The V segment lost 7 bases and the J segment 6 bases; nucleotides outside the gene matches: 5. The CDR3 is 13 amino acids. In nucleotides, the CDR3 is TGTGCCAGCACCCGGACAGGGTCTCAGCCCCAGCATTTT. It yields the protein CASTRTGSQPQHF. Complete variable domain (other parts from reference TRBV2 and TRBJ1-5): EPEVTQTPSHQVTQMGQEVILRCVPISNHLYFYWYRQILGQKVEFLVSFYNNEISEKSEIFDDQFSVERPDGSNFTLKIRSTKLEDSAMYFCASTRTGSQPQHFGDGTRLSIL.

V and J are TRBV7-9 and TRBJ2-4; D possibly corresponds to TRBD2 (6 bases). The CDR3 covers 18 residues. The V end lost 0 bases, the J end lost 0 bases, and 15 bases lay between the germline ends. Germline-derived CDR1 and CDR2 are SEHNR and FQNEAQ (reference sequence). The CDR3 sequence: CASSLAGGPTLAKNIQYF. In DNA form, the CDR3 reads TGTGCCAGCAGCTTAGCGGGGGGACCGACACTAGCCAAAAACATTCAGTACTTC. Based on the CDR3 plus reference TRBV7-9 and TRBJ2-4, the full variable domain is DTGVSQNPRHKITKRGQNVTFRCDPISEHNRLYWYRQTLGQGPEFLTYFQNEAQLEKSRLLSDRFSAERPKGSFSTLEIQRTEQGDSAMYLCASSLAGGPTLAKNIQYFGAGTRLSVL.

The genes are TRBV6-5 and TRBJ1-2; 12 nucleotides line up with TRBD1. Trimming took 6 bases from V and 7 from J; bases not matched to a gene: 6. CDR3 length: 14 amino acids. Germline V gene data show CDR1 as MNHEY and CDR2 as SVGAGI. Here the CDR3 reads CASRPGQGASGYTF. CDR3 sequence (DNA): TGTGCCAGCAGACCGGGACAGGGGGCATCTGGCTACACCTTC.

The chain employs TRBV11-2 and TRBJ2-1; TRBD2 aligns across 14 bases. Losses at the gene ends were 6 bases for V and 5 bases for J; bases not matched to a gene: 6. This CDR3 contains 16 residues. CDR1 and CDR2 from the germline V gene are SGHAT and FQNNGV. The CDR3 DNA sequence: TGTGCCAGCAGATTCGGGACTAGCGGGAGTAACAATGAGCAGTTCTTC. It specifies CASRFGTSGSNNEQFF.

In DNA, the CDR3 is TGTGCCAGCAGGAAACAGGGGGCAGGACGGGCTTTCTTT. Translating gives CASRKQGAGRAFF. This chain connects TRBV12-3 or TRBV12-4 to TRBJ1-1, with 9 bases matching TRBD1. V lost 6 bases to trimming and J lost 11 bases; unmatched junction nucleotides: 10. The CDR3 is 13 amino acids.

The rearrangement links TRBV15 to TRBJ1-3, with a possible D match to TRBD1 (5 bases). V lost 0 bases and J 0 bases, leaving 6 bases between the germline ends. This CDR3 spans 15 amino acids. Germline V CDR1 and CDR2: LNHNV, YYDKDF (reference sequence). Here the CDR3 DNA reads TGTGCCACCAGCAGAGACACAGGCTCTGGAAACACCATATATTTT. Encoded protein: CATSRDTGSGNTIYF. Variable domain in full (rest from reference TRBV15 and TRBJ1-3): DAMVIQNPRYQVTQFGKPVTLSCSQTLNHNVMYWYQQKSSQAPKLLFHYYDKDFNNEADTPDNFQSRRPNTSFCFLDIRSPGLGDTAMYLCATSRDTGSGNTIYFGEGSWLTVV.

About this clone itself: An end of the junction differs from the germline gene, which may be a read error. The DNA of the CDR3 is TGTGCCAGTAGCGGGGGGCACTCCTACGAGCAGTACTTC. Protein sequence: CASSGGHSYEQYF. V usage is TRBV9 and J usage is TRBJ2-7; 10 bases are a match to TRBD2. The CDR3 length is 13 residues. Germline CDR1 is SGDLS and CDR2 is YYNGEE.

In its sample, this clone was seen a few times. This chain links TRBV10-3 with TRBJ1-2; 7 bases agree with TRBD1. The ends lost 6 bases at V and 7 bases at J; junction bases unmatched: 8. The CDR3 length is 13 residues. Per the germline V gene, CDR1 is ENHRY and CDR2 is SYGVKD. Written as DNA, the CDR3 is TGTGCCATCAGCGACAGGGATGATGCTGGCTACACCTTC. Encoded protein: CAISDRDDAGYTF.

V and J are TRBV27 and TRBJ1-6; D not resolved. The CDR3 has 13 residues. Germline CDR1 is MNHEY and CDR2 is SMNVEV (reference sequence). Trimming took 4 bases from V and 8 from J, leaving 9 bases between them. The DNA for the CDR3 is TGTGCCAGCAGTTCCTCTGAGTATTCACCCCTCCACTTT. Its translation: CASSSSEYSPLHF.

The genes are TRBV6-5 and TRBJ1-3, with 7 bases identical to TRBD1. Germline CDR1 reads MNHEY; CDR2 reads SVGAGI. After removal of 0 bases from V and 3 bases from J, the junction contained 2 bases not matched to a gene. The CDR3 sequence is 15 residues long. CDR3 nucleotide sequence: TGTGCCAGCAGTTACTCGACAGGGTTTGGAAACACCATATATTTT. Translating it yields CASSYSTGFGNTIYF.

This chain joins TRBV27 and TRBJ2-1; 8 nucleotides line up with TRBD2. This CDR3 is built from 14 residues. The germline V gene encodes CDR1 MNHEY and CDR2 SMNVEV (reference sequence). V trimming: 2 bases; J trimming: 8 bases; junction bases outside the gene matches: 5. CDR3 sequence: CASSLRGGLDEQFF. The CDR3 DNA follows: TGTGCCAGCAGTTTACGGGGGGGCCTGGATGAGCAGTTCTTC.